The clone carrying this TCR beta chain was observed once. Its specificity is unknown. This sample is drawn from a study of cytomegalovirus exposure and HLA in healthy donors. Whole-study findings and limits: Within an earlier analysis, most TCR beta V segments proved productive either about 87% or about 30% of the time. Presence/absence analyses rested on an assumption that sequencing depth was roughly uniform across donors. Rates of TCR association differed by HLA locus in a later analysis, with DRB1 highest and HLA-C lowest.

CDR1 is ENHRY, CDR2 SYGVKD, per germline. This CDR3 is built from 15 residues. The primer mix had 60 Vbeta and 13 Jbeta primers. Using immunoSEQ multiplex PCR, the repertoire was profiled, and TCRdb retains in-frame clones only, with some absent. The sample lists 85,000 to 120,000 clones, 80% to 90% occurring once. This clonotype was sampled from a man aged 50 to 59 in good health and CMV-seronegative. The V call is TRBV10-3, the J call TRBJ2-1; possibly TRBD1 or TRBD2 for D (7 bases each). Sequencing used PBMCs. The CDR3 DNA reads TGTGTCACCAGGGGGGGGGCAAACGTCCGGGGTGAGCAGTTCTTC. The encoded protein is CVTRGGANVRGEQFF.